These T cell receptor beta chains were read from a single sample in a study of blood T cell repertoires in COVID-19. Assay: immunoSEQ multiplex PCR; the TCRdb copy retains only in-frame clones and omits some. The table shows about 310,000 clones, with around 87% occurring only once. The sequencing input was peripheral blood. Source of these receptors: a man in his 70s with acute or convalescent COVID-19. CDR3s include the opening cysteine and the closing phenylalanine or tryptophan. A D gene is named only where the DNA matches it firmly. Not all rows give a size; the values are once, few, many and, for expanded clones, a class.

few	TRBV5-6	14	TRBJ1-2	-	CASSLPQQDYGYTF	TGTGCCAGCAGCTTACCCCAGCAGGACTATGGCTACACCTTC
once	TRBV10-3	14	TRBJ2-3	TRBD1	CAISRTGRTDTQYF	TGTGCCATCAGTCGGACAGGGAGGACAGATACGCAGTATTTT
once	TRBV18	14	TRBJ1-4	TRBD1	CASSRRQGDEKLFF	TGTGCCAGCTCCCGTCGACAGGGGGATGAAAAACTGTTTTTT
-	TRBV18	15	TRBJ1-4	TRBD1	CASSPPGQGNEKLFF	TGTGCCAGCTCACCACCGGGACAGGGTAATGAAAAACTGTTTTTT
-	TRBV6-2/TRBV6-3	14	TRBJ2-5	TRBD2	CASSSGALGETQYF	TGTGCCAGCAGTAGCGGGGCTCTGGGAGAGACCCAGTACTTC
-	TRBV2	14	TRBJ2-1	TRBD2	CASSEEPGGNEQFF	TGTGCCAGCAGTGAAGAACCGGGGGGGAATGAGCAGTTCTTC
-	TRBV24-1	16	TRBJ2-2	-	CATSAGLPTNTGELFF	TGTGCCACCAGTGCGGGGTTACCTACGAACACCGGGGAGCTGTTTTTT
once	TRBV4-2	15	TRBJ1-3	-	CASSQGPTTGNTIYF	TGTGCCAGCAGCCAAGGACCAACTACTGGAAACACCATATATTTT
-	TRBV29-1	14	TRBJ1-5	TRBD1	CSVVGTDPNQPQHF	TGCAGCGTTGTCGGGACAGACCCCAATCAGCCCCAGCATTTT
few	TRBV9	16	TRBJ1-1	-	CASSAPSQGRNTEAFF	TGTGCCAGCAGCGCCCCTTCACAGGGAAGGAACACTGAAGCTTTCTTT
-	TRBV10-3	16	TRBJ2-1	-	CAISETTGYSYNEQFF	TGTGCCATCAGTGAGACCACAGGGTACTCCTACAATGAGCAGTTCTTC
-	TRBV25-1	13	TRBJ1-1	-	CASSGAAGTEAFF	TGTGCCAGCAGTGGGGCCGCGGGCACTGAAGCTTTCTTT
-	TRBV20-1	15	TRBJ1-6	TRBD1	CSASGGGIDNSPLHF	TGCAGTGCTAGTGGAGGGGGCATCGATAATTCACCCCTCCACTTT
-	TRBV28	16	TRBJ1-4	-	CASSLRLTGWVNKLFF	TGTGCCAGCAGTTTAAGGTTGACAGGATGGGTGAATAAACTGTTTTTT
once	TRBV5-5	18	TRBJ2-6	TRBD1	CASSLYSGQISGANVLTF	TGTGCCAGCAGCTTATATTCGGGACAGATCTCTGGGGCCAACGTCCTGACTTTC
-	TRBV14	15	TRBJ1-3	-	CASSQGLKSGNTIYF	TGTGCCAGCAGCCAAGGACTCAAATCTGGAAACACCATATATTTT
-	TRBV28	12	TRBJ1-1	-	CAVSGSEGEAFF	TGTGCCGTCAGTGGGTCGGAGGGTGAAGCTTTCTTT
-	TRBV6-6	16	TRBJ2-2	-	CASSYRAGVNTGELFF	TGTGCCAGCAGTTACCGGGCAGGGGTCAACACCGGGGAGCTGTTTTTT
-	TRBV3-1/TRBV3-2	15	TRBJ2-5	-	CASSRTGSQGETQYF	TGTGCCAGCAGCCGGACGGGCTCCCAGGGAGAGACCCAGTACTTC
-	TRBV6-5	14	TRBJ2-7	TRBD1	CASSYKTGWHEQYF	TGTGCCAGCAGTTACAAGACAGGGTGGCACGAGCAGTACTTC
-	TRBV5-1	14	TRBJ2-7	TRBD2	CASSLGLAGDEQYF	TGCGCCAGCAGCCTCGGACTAGCGGGAGACGAGCAGTACTTC
-	TRBV5-6	16	TRBJ1-6	TRBD1	CASSLGQGVLYSPLHF	TGTGCCAGCAGCTTAGGTCAGGGGGTGCTTTATTCACCCCTCCACTTT
once	TRBV7-2	13	TRBJ1-3	-	CASSSYSGNTIYF	TGTGCCAGCAGCTCCTACTCTGGAAACACCATATATTTT
-	TRBV18	14	TRBJ2-5	-	CASSPGLAQETQYF	TGTGCCAGCTCACCAGGCCTAGCGCAAGAGACCCAGTACTTC
-	TRBV5-5	15	TRBJ1-6	-	CASSLEGGYNSPLHF	TGTGCCAGCAGCTTGGAAGGCGGATATAATTCACCCCTCCACTTT
-	TRBV5-6	14	TRBJ2-5	-	CASSVQQGWGTQYF	TGTGCCAGCAGCGTCCAGCAGGGATGGGGGACCCAGTACTTC
-	TRBV7-8	17	TRBJ1-4	TRBD1	CASSLGYIQGANEKLFF	TGTGCCAGCAGCTTAGGTTACATCCAGGGGGCAAATGAAAAACTGTTTTTT
-	TRBV5-1	15	TRBJ1-5	TRBD1	CASSLEQGANQPQHF	TGCGCCAGCAGCTTGGAACAGGGGGCAAATCAGCCCCAGCATTTT
-	TRBV6-5	15	TRBJ1-4	TRBD1	CASIHRTGTGEKLFF	TGTGCCAGCATCCACCGGACAGGGACGGGTGAAAAACTGTTTTTT
once	TRBV6-5	14	TRBJ2-5	-	CASSYPGTERTQYF	TGTGCCAGCAGTTACCCTGGGACTGAACGGACCCAGTACTTC
-	TRBV10-3	16	TRBJ2-1	-	CAISTDRSGSYNEQFF	TGTGCCATCAGTACCGACCGGTCGGGAAGTTACAATGAGCAGTTCTTC
-	TRBV6-6	15	TRBJ1-3	TRBD1	CASSSQGVEGNTIYF	TGTGCCAGCAGTTCTCAGGGGGTTGAAGGAAACACCATATATTTT
-	TRBV7-9	15	TRBJ2-7	-	CASSPTPGQTYEQYF	TGTGCCAGCAGCCCAACCCCCGGACAGACCTACGAGCAGTACTTC
-	TRBV18	15	TRBJ1-3	TRBD1	CASSPPSRGENTIYF	TGTGCCAGCTCACCACCGTCCAGGGGGGAAAACACCATATATTTT
-	TRBV9	13	TRBJ1-1	-	CASSVAGNTEAFF	TGTGCCAGCAGCGTAGCAGGGAACACTGAAGCTTTCTTT
-	TRBV15	17	TRBJ2-5	TRBD2	CATSRTPSGRGEETQYF	TGTGCCACCAGCAGAACCCCTAGCGGGAGGGGGGAAGAGACCCAGTACTTC
-	TRBV25-1	12	TRBJ1-2	-	CASSDGGYGYTF	TGTGCCAGCAGTGACGGGGGCTATGGCTACACCTTC
-	TRBV7-8	15	TRBJ1-5	-	CASSLVGGENQPQHF	TGTGCCAGCAGCTTAGTTGGGGGCGAAAATCAGCCCCAGCATTTT
once	TRBV28	12	TRBJ2-1	-	CASSLRGEGQFF	TGTGCCAGCAGTTTGCGGGGAGAAGGGCAGTTCTTC
-	TRBV5-6	12	TRBJ1-3	-	CASSFIGNTIYF	TGTGCCAGCAGCTTTATTGGAAACACCATATATTTT
-	TRBV5-6	15	TRBJ1-1	TRBD1	CASSFGGRGYTEAFF	TGTGCCAGCAGCTTCGGGGGCAGGGGGTACACTGAAGCTTTCTTT
-	TRBV7-2	12	TRBJ2-3	-	CASSLDLDTQYF	TGTGCCAGCAGCTTAGATCTAGATACGCAGTATTTT
-	TRBV3-1/TRBV3-2	15	TRBJ1-4	-	CASSRLQATNEKLFF	TGTGCCAGCAGCCGGCTGCAGGCAACTAATGAAAAACTGTTTTTT
-	TRBV3-1/TRBV3-2	18	TRBJ1-6	-	CASSPRGRVSGYNSPLHF	TGTGCCAGCAGCCCCCGTGGAAGGGTTTCGGGGTATAATTCACCCCTCCACTTT
once	TRBV6-1	17	TRBJ1-5	-	CASSEYFAGRSNQPQHF	TGTGCCAGCAGTGAATACTTTGCAGGGAGGAGCAATCAGCCCCAGCATTTT
once	TRBV13	19	TRBJ2-2	TRBD2	CASSSHPQFGGSPPGELFF	TGTGCCAGCAGCTCCCATCCTCAGTTCGGGGGGTCTCCCCCCGGGGAGCTGTTTTTT
once	TRBV2	12	TRBJ2-5	-	CASSARVETQYF	TGTGCCAGCAGCGCGAGAGTAGAGACCCAGTACTTC